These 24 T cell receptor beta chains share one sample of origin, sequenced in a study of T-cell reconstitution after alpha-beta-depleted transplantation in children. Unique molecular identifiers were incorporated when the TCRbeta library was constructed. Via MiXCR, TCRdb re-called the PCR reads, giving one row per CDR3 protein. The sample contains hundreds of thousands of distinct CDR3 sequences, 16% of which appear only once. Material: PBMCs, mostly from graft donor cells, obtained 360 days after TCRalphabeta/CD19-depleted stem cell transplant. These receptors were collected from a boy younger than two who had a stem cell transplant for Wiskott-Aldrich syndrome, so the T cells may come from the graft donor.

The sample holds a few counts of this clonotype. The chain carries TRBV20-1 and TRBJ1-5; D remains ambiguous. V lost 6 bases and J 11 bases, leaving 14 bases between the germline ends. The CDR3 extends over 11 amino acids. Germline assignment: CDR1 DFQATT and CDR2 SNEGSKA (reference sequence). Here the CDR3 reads CSAYEAQAQHF. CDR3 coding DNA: TGCAGTGCCTACGAAGCCCAGGCCCAGCATTTT.

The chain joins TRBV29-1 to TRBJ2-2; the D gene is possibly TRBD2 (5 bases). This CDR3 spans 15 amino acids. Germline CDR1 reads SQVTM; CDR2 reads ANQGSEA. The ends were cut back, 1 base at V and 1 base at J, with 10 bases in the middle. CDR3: CSVEGYRGNTGELFF. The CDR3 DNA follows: TGCAGCGTTGAAGGATACCGGGGGAACACCGGGGAGCTGTTTTTT.

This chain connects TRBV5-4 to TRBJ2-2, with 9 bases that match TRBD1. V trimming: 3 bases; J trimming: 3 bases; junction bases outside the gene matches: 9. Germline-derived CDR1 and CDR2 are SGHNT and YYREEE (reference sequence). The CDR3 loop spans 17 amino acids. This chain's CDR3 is CASSSPYRGRDTGELFF. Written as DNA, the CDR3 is TGTGCCAGCAGCTCCCCTTACAGGGGGCGGGACACCGGGGAGCTGTTTTTT.

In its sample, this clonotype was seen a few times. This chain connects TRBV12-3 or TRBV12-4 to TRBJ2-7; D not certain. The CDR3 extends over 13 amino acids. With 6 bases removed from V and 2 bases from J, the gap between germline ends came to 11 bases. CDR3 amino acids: CASRGLNTYEQYF. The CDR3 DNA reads TGTGCCAGCAGGGGTTTAAATACCTACGAGCAGTACTTC.

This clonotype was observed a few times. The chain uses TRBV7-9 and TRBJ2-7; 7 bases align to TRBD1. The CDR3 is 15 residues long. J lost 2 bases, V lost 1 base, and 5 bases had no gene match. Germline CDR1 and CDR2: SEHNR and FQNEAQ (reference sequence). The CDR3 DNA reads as TGTGCCAGCAGCTTAGTAGGACAGGCCACCTACGAGCAGTACTTC. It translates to CASSLVGQATYEQYF.

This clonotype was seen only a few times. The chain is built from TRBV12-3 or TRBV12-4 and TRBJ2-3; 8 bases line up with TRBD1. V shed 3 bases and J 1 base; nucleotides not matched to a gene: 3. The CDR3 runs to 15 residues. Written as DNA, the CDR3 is TGTGCCAGCAGTTTTGACAGGGGACGCACAGATACGCAGTATTTT. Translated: CASSFDRGRTDTQYF.

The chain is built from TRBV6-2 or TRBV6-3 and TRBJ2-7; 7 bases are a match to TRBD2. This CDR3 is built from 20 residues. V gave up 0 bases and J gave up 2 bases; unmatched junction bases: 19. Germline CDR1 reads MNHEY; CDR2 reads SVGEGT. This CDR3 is CASSYSIAVDRAGEAYEQYF. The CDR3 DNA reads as TGTGCCAGCAGTTACTCGATAGCGGTTGATCGGGCGGGAGAGGCCTACGAGCAGTACTTC.

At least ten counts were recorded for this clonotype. CDR3 bases: TGTGCCAGCAGCACTTCCAAGTGGGCCGAGCAGTACTTC. As protein: CASSTSKWAEQYF. The chain uses TRBV7-9 and TRBJ2-7; D remains unclear. The V gene's germline CDR1 is SEHNR and CDR2 FQNEAQ (reference sequence). The V and J ends lost 5 bases and 6 bases respectively, with 14 bases between them. The CDR3 is 13 residues long.

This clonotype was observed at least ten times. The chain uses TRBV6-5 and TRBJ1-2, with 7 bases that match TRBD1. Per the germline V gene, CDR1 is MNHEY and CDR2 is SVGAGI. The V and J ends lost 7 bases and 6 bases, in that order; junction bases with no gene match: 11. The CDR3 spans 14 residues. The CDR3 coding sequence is TGTGCCAGCACTCCAGGGGGGCGGAGGGATGGCTACACCTTC. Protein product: CASTPGGRRDGYTF.

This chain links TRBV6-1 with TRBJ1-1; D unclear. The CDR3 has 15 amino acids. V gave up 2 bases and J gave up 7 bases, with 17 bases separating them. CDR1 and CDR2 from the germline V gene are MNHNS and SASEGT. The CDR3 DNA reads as TGTGCCAGCAGTGAACTGACTGCGCTTGGGTTTGAAGCTTTCTTT. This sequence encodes CASSELTALGFEAFF.

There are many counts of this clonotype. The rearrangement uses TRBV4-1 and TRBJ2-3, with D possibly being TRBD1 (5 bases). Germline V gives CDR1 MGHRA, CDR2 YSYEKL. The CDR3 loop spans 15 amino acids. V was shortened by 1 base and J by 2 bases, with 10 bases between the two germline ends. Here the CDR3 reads CASSQVPGFTDTQYF. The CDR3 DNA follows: TGCGCCAGCAGCCAAGTGCCAGGGTTCACAGATACGCAGTATTTT.

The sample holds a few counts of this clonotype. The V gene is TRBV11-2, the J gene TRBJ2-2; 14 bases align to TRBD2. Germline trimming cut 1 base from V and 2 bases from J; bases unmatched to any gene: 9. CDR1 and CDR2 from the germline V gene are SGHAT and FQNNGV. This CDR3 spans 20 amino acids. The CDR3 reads CASSLGMGLAGAGNTGELFF. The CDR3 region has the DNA TGTGCCAGCAGCTTAGGGATGGGACTAGCGGGAGCGGGTAACACCGGGGAGCTGTTTTTT.

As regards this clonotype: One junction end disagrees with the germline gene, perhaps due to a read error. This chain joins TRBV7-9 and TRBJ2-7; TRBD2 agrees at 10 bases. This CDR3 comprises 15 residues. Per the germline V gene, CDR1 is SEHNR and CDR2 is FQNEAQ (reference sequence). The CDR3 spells CASSLSGRAIIKQYF. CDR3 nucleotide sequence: TGTGCCAGCAGCTTGAGCGGGAGGGCCATAATTAAGCAATACTTC.

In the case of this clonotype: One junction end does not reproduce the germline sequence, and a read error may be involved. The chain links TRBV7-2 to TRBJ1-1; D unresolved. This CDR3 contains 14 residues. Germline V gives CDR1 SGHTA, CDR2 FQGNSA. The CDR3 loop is CASSLLGLNTEVFF. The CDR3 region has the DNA TGTGCCAGCAGCTTACTGGGTCTGAACACTGAAGTTTTCTTT.

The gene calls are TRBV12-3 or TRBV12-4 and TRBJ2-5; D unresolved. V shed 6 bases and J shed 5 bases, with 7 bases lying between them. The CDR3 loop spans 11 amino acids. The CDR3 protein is CASRLKETQYF. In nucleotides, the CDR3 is TGTGCCAGCAGACTAAAGGAGACCCAGTACTTC.

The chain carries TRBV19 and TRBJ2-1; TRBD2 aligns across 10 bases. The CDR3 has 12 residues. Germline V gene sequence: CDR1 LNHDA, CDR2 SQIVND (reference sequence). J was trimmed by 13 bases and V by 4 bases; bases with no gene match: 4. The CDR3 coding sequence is TGTGCCAGTAGTAGAGTAGCGGGAGGACAGTTCTTC. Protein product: CASSRVAGGQFF.

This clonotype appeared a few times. The CDR3 spells CASSRRLAGGAYNEQFF. The CDR3 DNA is TGTGCCAGCAGCCGCCGACTAGCGGGAGGAGCCTACAATGAGCAGTTCTTC. The chain couples TRBV12-3 or TRBV12-4 to TRBJ2-1; 13 bases map to TRBD2. The trim removed 6 bases at V and 2 bases at J, leaving 7 bases unmatched. The CDR3 is 17 residues long.

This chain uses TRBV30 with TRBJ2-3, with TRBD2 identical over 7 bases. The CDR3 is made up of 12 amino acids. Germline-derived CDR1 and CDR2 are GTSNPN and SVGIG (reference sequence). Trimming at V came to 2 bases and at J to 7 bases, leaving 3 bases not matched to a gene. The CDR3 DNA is TGTGCCTGGAGTAGCGGGGTGAATACGCAGTATTTT. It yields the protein CAWSSGVNTQYF.

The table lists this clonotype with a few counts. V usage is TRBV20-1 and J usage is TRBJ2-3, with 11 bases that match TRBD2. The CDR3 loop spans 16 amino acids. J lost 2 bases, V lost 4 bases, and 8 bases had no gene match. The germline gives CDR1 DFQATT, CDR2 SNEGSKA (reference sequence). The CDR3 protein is CSATRASGGLTDTQYF. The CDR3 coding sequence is TGCAGTGCTACCCGCGCTAGCGGGGGGCTCACAGATACGCAGTATTTT.

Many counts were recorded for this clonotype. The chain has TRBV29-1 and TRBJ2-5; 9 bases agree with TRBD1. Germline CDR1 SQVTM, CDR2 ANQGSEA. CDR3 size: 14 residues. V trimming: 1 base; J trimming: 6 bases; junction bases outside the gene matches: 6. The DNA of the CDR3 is TGCAGCGTTGAAGGGTACAGGGGGCAGAAGACCCAGTACTTC. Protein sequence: CSVEGYRGQKTQYF.

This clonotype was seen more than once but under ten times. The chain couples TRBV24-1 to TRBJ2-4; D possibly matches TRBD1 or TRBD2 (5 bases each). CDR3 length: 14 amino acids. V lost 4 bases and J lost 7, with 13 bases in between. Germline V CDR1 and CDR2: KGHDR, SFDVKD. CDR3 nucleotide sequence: TGTGCCACCAGTGAGCCGGGACCAACGAACATTCAGTACTTC. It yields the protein CATSEPGPTNIQYF.

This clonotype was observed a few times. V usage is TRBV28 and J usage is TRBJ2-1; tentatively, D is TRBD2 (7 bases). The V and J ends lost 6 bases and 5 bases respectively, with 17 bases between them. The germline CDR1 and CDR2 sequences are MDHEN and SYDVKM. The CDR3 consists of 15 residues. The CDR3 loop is CASSRRGAINNEQFF. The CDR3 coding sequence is TGTGCCAGCAGCCGACGGGGGGCGATAAACAATGAGCAGTTCTTC.

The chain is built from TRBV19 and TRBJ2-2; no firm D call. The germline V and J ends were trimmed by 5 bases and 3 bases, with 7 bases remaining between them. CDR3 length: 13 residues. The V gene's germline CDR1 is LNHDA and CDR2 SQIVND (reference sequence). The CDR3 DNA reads TGTGCCAGTAGTTTGTTCTACACCGGGGAGCTGTTTTTT. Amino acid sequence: CASSLFYTGELFF.

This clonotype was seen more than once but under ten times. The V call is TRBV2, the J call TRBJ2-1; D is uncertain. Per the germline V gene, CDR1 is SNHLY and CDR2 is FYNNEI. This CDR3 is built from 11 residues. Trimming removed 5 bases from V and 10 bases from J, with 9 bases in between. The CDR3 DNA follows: TGTGCCAGCAGTAGAGCCCCCGAGCAGTTCTTC. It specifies CASSRAPEQFF.